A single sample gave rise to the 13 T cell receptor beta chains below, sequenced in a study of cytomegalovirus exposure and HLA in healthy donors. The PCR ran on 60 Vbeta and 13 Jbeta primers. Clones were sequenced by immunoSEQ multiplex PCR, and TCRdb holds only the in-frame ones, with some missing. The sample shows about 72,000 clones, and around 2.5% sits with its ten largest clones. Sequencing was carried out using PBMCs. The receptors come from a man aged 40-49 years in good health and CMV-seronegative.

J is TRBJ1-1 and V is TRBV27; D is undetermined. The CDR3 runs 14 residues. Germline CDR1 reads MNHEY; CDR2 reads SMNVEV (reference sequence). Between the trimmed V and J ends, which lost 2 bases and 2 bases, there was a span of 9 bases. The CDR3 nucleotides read TGTGCCAGCAGTTTAAACGGACTCAACACTGAAGCTTTCTTT. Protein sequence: CASSLNGLNTEAFF.

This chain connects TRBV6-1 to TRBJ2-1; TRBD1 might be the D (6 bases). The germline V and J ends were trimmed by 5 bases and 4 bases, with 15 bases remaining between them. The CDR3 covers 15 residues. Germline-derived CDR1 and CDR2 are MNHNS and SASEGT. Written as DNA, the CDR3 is TGTGCCAGCAGTCCAACCCGGACAGTTTACAATGAGCAGTTCTTC. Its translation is CASSPTRTVYNEQFF.

This CDR3 is CASSLGGGGYEQYF. The DNA for the CDR3 is TGTGCCAGCAGTTTGGGCGGGGGGGGCTACGAGCAGTACTTC. The chain recombines TRBV28 with TRBJ2-7; 9 nucleotides match TRBD2. In germline, CDR1 is MDHEN, CDR2 SYDVKM. V shed 3 bases, J shed 3 bases, and the junction held 3 bases outside the gene matches. This CDR3 is built from 14 residues.

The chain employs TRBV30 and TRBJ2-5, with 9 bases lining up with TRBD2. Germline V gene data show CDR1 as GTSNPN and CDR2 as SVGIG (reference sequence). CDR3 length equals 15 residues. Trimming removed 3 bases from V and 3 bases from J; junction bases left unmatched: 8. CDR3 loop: CAWRGVRGGKETQYF. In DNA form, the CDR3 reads TGTGCCTGGAGAGGAGTGCGGGGGGGCAAAGAGACCCAGTACTTC.

CDR3 nucleotide sequence: TGTGCCAGCGCGACAGTTAGCAATCAGCCCCAGCATTTT. Translation gives CASATVSNQPQHF. V usage is TRBV10-3 and J usage is TRBJ1-5; a possible D gene is TRBD1 (5 bases). Germline V gene sequence: CDR1 ENHRY, CDR2 SYGVKD. The CDR3 sequence is 13 residues long. The V end was cut by 10 bases, the J end by 0 bases, with 10 bases between.

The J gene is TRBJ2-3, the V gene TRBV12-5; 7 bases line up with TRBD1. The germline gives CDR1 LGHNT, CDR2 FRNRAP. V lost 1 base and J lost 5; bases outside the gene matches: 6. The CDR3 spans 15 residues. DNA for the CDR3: TGTGCTAGTGGTTTGGAGTCACACAGGGGAGATACGCAGTATTTT. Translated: CASGLESHRGDTQYF.

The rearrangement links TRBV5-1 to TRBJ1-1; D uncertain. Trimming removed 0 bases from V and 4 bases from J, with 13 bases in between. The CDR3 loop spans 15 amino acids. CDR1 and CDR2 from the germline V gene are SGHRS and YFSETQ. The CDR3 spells CASSLVPVIGTEAFF. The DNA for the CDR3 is TGCGCCAGCAGCTTGGTTCCAGTAATTGGCACTGAAGCTTTCTTT. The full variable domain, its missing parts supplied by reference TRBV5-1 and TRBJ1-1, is KAGVTQTPRYLIKTRGQQVTLSCSPISGHRSVSWYQQTPGQGLQFLFEYFSETQRNKGNFPGRFSGRQFSNSRSEMNVSTLELGDSALYLCASSLVPVIGTEAFFGQGTRLTVV.

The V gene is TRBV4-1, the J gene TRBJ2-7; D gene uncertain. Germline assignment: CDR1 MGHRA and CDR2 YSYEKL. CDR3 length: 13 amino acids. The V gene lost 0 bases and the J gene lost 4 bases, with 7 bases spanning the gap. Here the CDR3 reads CASSQERFYEQYF. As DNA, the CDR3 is TGCGCCAGCAGCCAAGAGCGCTTTTACGAGCAGTACTTC.

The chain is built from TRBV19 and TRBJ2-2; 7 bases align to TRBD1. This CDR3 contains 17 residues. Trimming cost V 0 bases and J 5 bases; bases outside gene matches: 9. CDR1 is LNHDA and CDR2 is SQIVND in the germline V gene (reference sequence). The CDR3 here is CASSIDLSGTVTGELFF. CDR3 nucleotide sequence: TGTGCCAGTAGTATAGATCTTTCAGGGACAGTGACCGGGGAGCTGTTTTTT. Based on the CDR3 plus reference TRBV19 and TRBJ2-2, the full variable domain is DGGITQSPKYLFRKEGQNVTLSCEQNLNHDAMYWYRQDPGQGLRLIYYSQIVNDFQKGDIAEGYSVSREKKESFPLTVTSAQKNPTAFYLCASSIDLSGTVTGELFFGEGSRLTVL.

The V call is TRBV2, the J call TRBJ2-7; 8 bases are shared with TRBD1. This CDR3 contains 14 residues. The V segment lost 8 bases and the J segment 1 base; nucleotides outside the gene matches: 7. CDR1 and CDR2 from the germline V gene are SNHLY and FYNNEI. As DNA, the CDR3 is TGTGCCAGCGGGGAAAGGGACAGGTCCTACGAGCAGTACTTC. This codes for CASGERDRSYEQYF.

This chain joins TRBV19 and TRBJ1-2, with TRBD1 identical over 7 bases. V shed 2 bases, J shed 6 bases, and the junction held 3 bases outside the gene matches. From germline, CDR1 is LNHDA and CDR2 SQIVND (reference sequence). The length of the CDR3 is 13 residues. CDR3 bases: TGTGCCAGTAGTATAAGACAGGGAAATGGCTACACCTTC. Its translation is CASSIRQGNGYTF.

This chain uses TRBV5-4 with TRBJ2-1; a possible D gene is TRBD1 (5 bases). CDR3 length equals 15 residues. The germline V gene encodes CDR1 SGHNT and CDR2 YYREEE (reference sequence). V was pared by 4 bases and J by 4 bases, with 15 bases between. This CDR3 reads CASSHQGFVYNEQFF. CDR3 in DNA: TGTGCCAGCAGCCACCAGGGTTTCGTTTACAATGAGCAGTTCTTC.

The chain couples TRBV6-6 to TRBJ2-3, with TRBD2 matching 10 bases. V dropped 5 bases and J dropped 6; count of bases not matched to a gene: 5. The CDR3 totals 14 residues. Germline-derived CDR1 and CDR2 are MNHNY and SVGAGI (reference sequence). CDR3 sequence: CASSKRGGGDTQYF. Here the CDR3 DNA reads TGTGCCAGCAGTAAGCGGGGGGGCGGGGATACGCAGTATTTT.